The present TCR beta chain was sequenced within a study of cytomegalovirus exposure and HLA in healthy donors. It was the approximately 130-subject validation cohort, separate from the roughly 700-subject first cohort, to which the donors belonged. Remarks on this clone: Its antigen is unknown.

Study conclusions and caveats: Investigators reported 150 to 200 TCR beta chains as tied to cytomegalovirus. Specificity of a few CMV-associated chains for CMV antigens was verified in vitro. Reports indicated that the classifier achieved high specificity and sensitivity in diagnosing cytomegalovirus status.

The V and J ends lost 3 bases and 0 bases, in that order; junction bases with no gene match: 4. In germline, CDR1 is MNHEY, CDR2 SVGAGI. This CDR3 comprises 15 residues. Sequencing was performed with immunoSEQ multiplex PCR; in TCRdb, only in-frame clones are kept and a portion is missing. The sample lists some 120,000 clones, 88% occurring once. The chain uses TRBV6-5 and TRBJ2-5; 7 bases agree with TRBD2. This clonotype originated in a young man in good health and CMV-seronegative. The specimen sequenced was PBMCs. This chain's CDR3 is CASSYVSGHQETQYF. The CDR3, as DNA: TGTGCCAGCAGTTATGTTAGCGGGCACCAAGAGACCCAGTACTTC.